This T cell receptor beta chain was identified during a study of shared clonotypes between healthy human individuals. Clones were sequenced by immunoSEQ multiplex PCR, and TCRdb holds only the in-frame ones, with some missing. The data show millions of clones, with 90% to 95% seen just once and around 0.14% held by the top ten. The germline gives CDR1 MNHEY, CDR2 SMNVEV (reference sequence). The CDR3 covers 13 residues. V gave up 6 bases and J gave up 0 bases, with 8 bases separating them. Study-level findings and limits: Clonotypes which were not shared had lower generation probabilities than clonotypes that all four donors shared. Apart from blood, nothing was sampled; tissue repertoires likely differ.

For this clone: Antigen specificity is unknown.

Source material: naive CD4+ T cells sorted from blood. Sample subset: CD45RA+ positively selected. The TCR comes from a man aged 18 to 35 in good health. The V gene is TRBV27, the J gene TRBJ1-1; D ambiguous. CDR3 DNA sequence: TGTGCCAGCAGAGCCAGACTGAACACTGAAGCTTTCTTT. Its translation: CASRARLNTEAFF.